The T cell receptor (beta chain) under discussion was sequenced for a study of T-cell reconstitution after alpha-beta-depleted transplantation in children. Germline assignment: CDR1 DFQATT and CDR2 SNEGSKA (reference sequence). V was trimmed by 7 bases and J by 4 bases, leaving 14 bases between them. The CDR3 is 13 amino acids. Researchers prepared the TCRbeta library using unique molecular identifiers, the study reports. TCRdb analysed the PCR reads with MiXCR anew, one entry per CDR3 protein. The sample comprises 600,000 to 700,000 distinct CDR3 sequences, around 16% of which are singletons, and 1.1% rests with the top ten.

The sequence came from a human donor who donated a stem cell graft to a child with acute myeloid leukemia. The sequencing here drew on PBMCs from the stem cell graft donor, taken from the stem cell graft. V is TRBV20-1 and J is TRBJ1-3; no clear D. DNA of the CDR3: TGCAGTGTATACAGCTTCTCCGGAAACACCATATATTTT. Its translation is CSVYSFSGNTIYF.